The sample holds one count of the clone carrying this T cell receptor beta chain. Its antigen is not identified. The source of the sample is a study of T cell responses to AZD1222 COVID-19 vaccine. Repertoires were generated with immunoSEQ multiplex PCR, while TCRdb's copy carries only in-frame clones and drops some. In the table there are 130,000 or so clones, approximately 90% of which are singletons. Study-wide points: Repertoires were sampled only after the peak T cell response. Two doses of AZD1222 preceded a rise in Spike-specific TCR breadth and depth.

The germline V gene encodes CDR1 SEHNR and CDR2 FQNEAQ (reference sequence). V was trimmed by 4 bases and J by 6 bases, leaving 16 bases between them. This CDR3 spans 15 amino acids. The input for sequencing was peripheral blood, taken on day 0 of AZD1222 vaccination. This sequence originates from an adult in good health. The rearrangement uses TRBV7-9 and TRBJ1-5; tentatively, D is TRBD1 (6 bases). CDR3 in DNA: TGTGCCAGCAGCTCCTACAGGGACAAGGGTCAGCCCCAGCATTTT. This encodes CASSSYRDKGQPQHF.